This T cell receptor (beta chain) is from a study of blood T cell repertoires in COVID-19. Study summary: Samples came from the United States, Italy and Spain, spanning acute and convalescent COVID-19. Nucleic acid was either cDNA or gDNA, and it came from T cells, B-cell-depleted T cells, or PBMCs.

Trimming took off 8 bases at V and 4 bases at J, with 14 bases between the two ends. Germline loops: CDR1 SEHNR, CDR2 FQNEAQ (reference sequence). This CDR3 has 13 residues. Under the authors' procedure: Reference gene primers were amplified, and this amplification served to estimate nucleated cell counts. Method: immunoSEQ multiplex PCR; TCRdb's copy keeps in-frame clones and lacks some. V, J and clone size are those of that table, while D and trimming were read from the DNA. The table shows roughly 390,000 clones, with 85% occurring only once. The clonotype was recovered from a woman under 30 with acute or convalescent COVID-19. Sequencing used peripheral blood. This sequence joins TRBV7-9 and TRBJ1-1; the D is unclear. The CDR3 here is CASANPLSTEAFF. DNA of the CDR3: TGTGCCAGCGCTAATCCTTTGAGCACTGAAGCTTTCTTT.